This TCR beta chain was sequenced in a study of read filtering for tumor transcriptome and immune sequencing. This clonotype was found many times. The library was built from roughly 400 ng RNA with molecular barcoded adaptors for alpha/delta and beta/gamma chains. TCRdb used MiXCR to reprocess the reads, holding one entry per CDR3 protein. The table lists more than 35,000 distinct CDR3 sequences, roughly 15% of them singletons. Per the germline V gene, CDR1 is MNHEY and CDR2 is SVGAGI. V was pared by 2 bases and J by 2 bases, with 6 bases between. The CDR3 loop spans 13 amino acids. The sequence derives from a donor aged 40 or over with multiple myeloma. The chain is built from TRBV6-5 and TRBJ2-5, with D unresolved. Sequencing input: a population of CD138-negative cells sorted from bone marrow. The CDR3 DNA is TGTGCCAGCAGTTACAATTGGCAAGAGACCCAGTACTTC. Its protein product is CASSYNWQETQYF.